This record looks at one TCR beta chain sequence and its context. Its antigen is currently unknown. Within the sample, other DNA sequences also encode this same CDR3. This sample stems from a study of shared clonotypes between healthy human individuals. Study results and caveats: Naive subsets, compared against memory subsets, generally had larger estimated richness values. Shared across a few donors were around 5% of the naive CD4 clonotypes. Despite large depth, rarefaction showed incomplete sorted-subset sequencing.

In the source study's methods: ImmunoSEQ junction-only sequences lacked quality scores, so their filtering differed. The method was immunoSEQ multiplex PCR; TCRdb's version includes in-frame clones alone and lacks a portion of them. The V and J calls and the clone size are those of that table, but D and trimming were determined from the DNA. The table lists millions of clones, roughly 94% of them singletons. Germline loops: CDR1 DFQATT, CDR2 SNEGSKA (reference sequence). This CDR3 contains 8 residues. Trimming left V 6 bases short and J 5 bases short, with 1 base between. The V call is TRBV20-1, the J call TRBJ1-1; D ambiguous. The TCR comes from a man aged 18 to 29 in good health. Material: naive CD4+ T cells sorted from blood. Noted subset: CD45RA+ positively selected. The CDR3 sequence is CSATEAFF. As DNA, the CDR3 is TGCAGTGCAACTGAAGCTTTCTTT.